The next 23 T cell receptor beta chains were all read from a single sample in a study of T-cell memory formation after mild COVID-19. TCRdb passed the 5' RACE reads through MiXCR, listing each CDR3 protein once. Among around 150,000 distinct CDR3 sequences, roughly a third were seen once, and the ten largest hold 9.5% to 15%. The sample comprised PBMCs or a T cell subset sorted from them (not recorded which). The receptor set was obtained from an adult woman who had mild COVID-19 (a few samples of this study predate the infection). Cell type and time point are not known.

This clonotype was recorded only once. The CDR3 nucleotides read TGCGCCAGCAGCCAAGTTACAGGGGCCGCGAACACTGAAGCTTTCTTT. It yields the protein CASSQVTGAANTEAFF. This rearrangement joins TRBV4-1 to TRBJ1-1; 7 nucleotides align to TRBD1. V was clipped by 1 base and J by 1 base; unmatched bases: 6. CDR1 is MGHRA and CDR2 is YSYEKL in the germline V gene. CDR3 length equals 16 residues.

The chain is built from TRBV7-9 and TRBJ1-4, with D possibly TRBD1 on 6 matching bases. The CDR3 covers 15 residues. V lost 5 bases, J lost 5 bases, and 15 bases lay in between. CDR1 SEHNR and CDR2 FQNEAQ come from the germline V gene (reference sequence). This CDR3 is CASSRERTANEKLFF. CDR3 nucleotide sequence: TGTGCCAGCAGCCGGGAAAGGACAGCGAATGAAAAACTGTTTTTT.

V and J are TRBV7-9 and TRBJ2-2; 14 bases line up with TRBD2. Looked up from germline, CDR1 is SEHNR and CDR2 is FQNEAQ (reference sequence). The CDR3 runs 20 residues. The J segment lost 1 base and the V segment lost 7 bases, leaving 14 bases of the junction unmatched. The CDR3 region is CASTAAAGTSGGENTGELFF. The CDR3 nucleotides read TGTGCCAGCACCGCCGCCGCCGGGACTAGCGGGGGTGAGAACACCGGGGAGCTGTTTTTT.

The chain combines TRBV5-1 with TRBJ1-2; D call uncertain. In germline, CDR1 is SGHRS, CDR2 YFSETQ. The CDR3 length is 12 residues. V was pared by 4 bases and J by 8 bases, with 12 bases between. In nucleotides, the CDR3 is TGCGCCAGCAGCCCATCGGGAAACGGCTACACCTTC. Its translation is CASSPSGNGYTF.

This clonotype was recorded a few times. This sequence joins TRBV10-3 and TRBJ2-3; tentatively, D is TRBD1 (5 bases). This CDR3 is built from 15 residues. Trimming removed 0 bases at V and 0 bases at J, with 7 bases between. Germline values: CDR1 ENHRY, CDR2 SYGVKD. CDR3 in amino acids: CAISESAGSTDTQYF. In DNA form, the CDR3 reads TGTGCCATCAGTGAGTCGGCAGGGAGCACAGATACGCAGTATTTT.

This clonotype was detected only a few times. The rearrangement links TRBV29-1 to TRBJ2-2; no reliable D call. The CDR3 loop spans 15 amino acids. The V end lost 2 bases, the J end lost 1 base, and 11 bases lay between the germline ends. Germline-derived CDR1 and CDR2 are SQVTM and ANQGSEA. CDR3 nucleotide sequence: TGCAGCGTTGAACTAGGACGGTTGAACACCGGGGAGCTGTTTTTT. As protein: CSVELGRLNTGELFF.

This clonotype was observed a few times. V is TRBV7-9 and J is TRBJ2-7; TRBD2 might be the D (5 bases). Germline lookup yields CDR1 SEHNR and CDR2 FQNEAQ (reference sequence). This CDR3 is 13 amino acids long. V was trimmed by 6 bases and J by 3 bases, leaving 12 bases between them. CDR3 sequence: CASSQIGSYEQYF. The CDR3 coding sequence is TGTGCCAGCAGTCAAATTGGGAGCTACGAGCAGTACTTC.

This clonotype was seen repeatedly, ten times or more. This sequence joins TRBV5-5 and TRBJ2-7; unclear D gene. Germline loops: CDR1 SGHKS, CDR2 YYEKEE (reference sequence). V was shortened by 5 bases and J by 5 bases, with 11 bases between the two germline ends. This CDR3 region has 12 residues. CDR3 in amino acids: CASSMYPNEQYF. Written as DNA, the CDR3 is TGTGCCAGCAGTATGTACCCCAACGAGCAGTACTTC.

This sequence joins TRBV7-8 and TRBJ2-3, with 9 bases aligning to TRBD1. This CDR3 comprises 15 residues. The germline CDR1 and CDR2 sequences are SGHVS and FQNEAQ. After removal of 5 bases from V and 2 bases from J, the junction contained 5 bases not matched to a gene. CDR3 nucleotide sequence: TGTGCCAGCAGCCCGGGACAGGGTTACACAGATACGCAGTATTTT. The encoded protein is CASSPGQGYTDTQYF. Looking up the rest from reference TRBV7-8 and TRBJ2-3 gives the full variable domain: GAGVSQSPRYKVAKRGQDVALRCDPISGHVSLFWYQQALGQGPEFLTYFQNEAQLDKSGLPSDRFFAERPEGSVSTLKIQRTQQEDSAVYLCASSPGQGYTDTQYFGPGTRLTVL.

This clonotype was recorded a few times. J is TRBJ2-1 and V is TRBV24-1; maybe TRBD2 (5 bases). V was cut by 2 bases and J by 0 bases, with 13 bases left in between. Germline loops: CDR1 KGHDR, CDR2 SFDVKD. This CDR3 has 17 residues. This chain's CDR3 is CATSDSPSFSSYNEQFF. The CDR3 DNA sequence: TGTGCCACCAGTGATTCACCTAGCTTCAGCTCCTACAATGAGCAGTTCTTC.

V gene TRBV29-1 combines with J gene TRBJ2-2; TRBD2 matches at 7 bases. CDR3 length: 15 residues. V lost 3 bases, J lost 3 bases, and 7 bases stayed unmatched. CDR1 is SQVTM, CDR2 ANQGSEA, per germline. This CDR3 is CSVEDPGRDTGELFF. DNA of the CDR3: TGCAGCGTTGAGGACCCTGGGAGGGACACCGGGGAGCTGTTTTTT.

The chain recombines TRBV5-1 with TRBJ1-2; D is ambiguous. CDR3 length: 14 amino acids. Per the germline V gene, CDR1 is SGHRS and CDR2 is YFSETQ. V was pared by 5 bases and J by 5 bases, with 16 bases between. This CDR3 reads CASRETTTWYGYTF. DNA of the CDR3: TGCGCCAGCAGGGAGACAACAACCTGGTATGGCTACACCTTC. Full variable domain (outside the CDR3, taken from reference TRBV5-1 and TRBJ1-2): KAGVTQTPRYLIKTRGQQVTLSCSPISGHRSVSWYQQTPGQGLQFLFEYFSETQRNKGNFPGRFSGRQFSNSRSEMNVSTLELGDSALYLCASRETTTWYGYTFGSGTRLTVV.

The rearrangement uses TRBV12-3 or TRBV12-4 and TRBJ1-4; 9 bases align to TRBD1. V shed 6 bases and J 6 bases; nucleotides not matched to a gene: 2. The CDR3 loop spans 13 amino acids. CDR3 coding DNA: TGTGCCAGCAGGACAGGGGGAGATGAAAAACTGTTTTTT. Translating it yields CASRTGGDEKLFF.

The rearrangement joins TRBV20-1 to TRBJ2-2; D unresolved. The V end lost 6 bases, the J end lost 7 bases, and 9 bases lay between the germline ends. The CDR3 is made up of 11 amino acids. CDR1 is DFQATT, CDR2 SNEGSKA, per germline (reference sequence). The chain's CDR3 is CSAVDNGELFF. The CDR3 nucleotides read TGCAGTGCCGTAGATAACGGGGAGCTGTTTTTT.

This chain links TRBV12-3 or TRBV12-4 with TRBJ1-5, with TRBD1 matching over 10 bases. The CDR3 contains 15 residues. V shed 3 bases and J 5 bases; nucleotides not matched to a gene: 4. The CDR3 DNA is TGTGCCAGCAGTTTGTGGACAGGGGGAGATCAGCCCCAGCATTTT. Translated, it gives CASSLWTGGDQPQHF.

The genes are TRBV29-1 and TRBJ2-7, with unresolved D. Trimming removed 2 bases from V and 0 bases from J, with 14 bases in between. The CDR3 sequence is 15 residues long. Germline CDR1 reads SQVTM; CDR2 reads ANQGSEA. CDR3 sequence reads: CSVEMDGVSSYEQYF. CDR3 bases: TGCAGCGTTGAAATGGATGGGGTCAGCTCCTACGAGCAGTACTTC.

V and J are TRBV4-1 and TRBJ1-2, with TRBD1 as a possible D gene (6 bases). The CDR3 spans 17 residues. Germline V gene lookup returns CDR1 MGHRA and CDR2 YSYEKL. V lost 0 bases, J lost 4 bases, and 18 bases lay in between. The CDR3 bases are TGCGCCAGCAGCCAAGATTTGGGACAAGGACGGGGCTATGGCTACACCTTC. Translated: CASSQDLGQGRGYGYTF.

This clonotype was seen a few times. The V call is TRBV7-2, the J call TRBJ1-2; TRBD1 matches at 9 bases. Germline V gives CDR1 SGHTA, CDR2 FQGNSA. Germline trimming cut 5 bases from V and 5 bases from J; bases unmatched to any gene: 9. This CDR3 has 15 residues. The DNA of the CDR3 is TGTGCCAGCAGCATCGACCGGGACAGGGTGTATGGCTACACCTTC. Translated: CASSIDRDRVYGYTF. The complete variable domain, with remaining parts taken from reference TRBV7-2 and TRBJ1-2, reads GAGVSQSPSNKVTEKGKDVELRCDPISGHTALYWYRQSLGQGLEFLIYFQGNSAPDKSGLPSDRFSAERTGGSVSTLTIQRTQQEDSAVYLCASSIDRDRVYGYTFGSGTRLTVV.

The genes are TRBV29-1 and TRBJ1-2, with TRBD1 matching 7 bases. V dropped 3 bases and J dropped 7; count of bases not matched to a gene: 11. The CDR3 length is 14 residues. In germline, CDR1 is SQVTM, CDR2 ANQGSEA. The CDR3 is CSVEDPDRVAGYTF. In nucleotides, the CDR3 is TGCAGCGTTGAGGACCCAGACAGGGTAGCTGGCTACACCTTC.

V usage is TRBV5-1 and J usage is TRBJ2-1, with 12 positions matching TRBD2. V was pared by 1 base and J by 9 bases, with 8 bases of the junction left unmatched. The germline gives CDR1 SGHRS, CDR2 YFSETQ. The CDR3 contains 16 residues. The CDR3 DNA is TGCGCCAGCAGCTTGAGGTTGACTAGCGGGAGAGGTGAGCAGTTCTTC. This translates into CASSLRLTSGRGEQFF.

This clonotype has just a few counts. The rearrangement uses TRBV7-9 and TRBJ2-1, with 7 bases lining up with TRBD2. The V segment lost 6 bases and the J segment 7 bases; nucleotides outside the gene matches: 15. CDR1 is SEHNR and CDR2 is FQNEAQ in the germline V gene (reference sequence). The CDR3 has 16 residues. The CDR3 coding sequence is TGTGCCAGCAGTCTCCCGTTGGCGGGAGTGGGGAATGAGCAGTTCTTC. Protein sequence: CASSLPLAGVGNEQFF.

This rearrangement joins TRBV7-6 to TRBJ1-1; 7 bases align to TRBD1. The CDR3 consists of 14 residues. V gave up 5 bases and J gave up 4 bases; unmatched junction bases: 7. From germline, CDR1 is SGHVS and CDR2 FNYEAQ. CDR3 bases: TGTGCCAGCAGCCCCGGGAGGGGGCCCACTGAAGCTTTCTTT. Protein product: CASSPGRGPTEAFF. Full variable domain (outside the CDR3, taken from reference TRBV7-6 and TRBJ1-1): GAGVSQSPRYKVTKRGQDVALRCDPISGHVSLYWYRQALGQGPEFLTYFNYEAQQDKSGLPNDRFSAERPEGSISTLTIQRTEQRDSAMYRCASSPGRGPTEAFFGQGTRLTVV.

This clonotype has just a few counts. The DNA for the CDR3 is TGTGCCAGCAGACCCCCCGGGGGCTATGAGCAGTTCTTC. It yields the protein CASRPPGGYEQFF. The genes are TRBV7-2 and TRBJ2-1, with D possibly being TRBD1 or TRBD2 (6 bases each). Trimming removed 6 bases from V and 8 bases from J, with 14 bases in between. Germline loops: CDR1 SGHTA, CDR2 FQGNSA. This CDR3 region has 13 residues. The whole variable domain, remainder taken from reference TRBV7-2 and TRBJ2-1, is GAGVSQSPSNKVTEKGKDVELRCDPISGHTALYWYRQSLGQGLEFLIYFQGNSAPDKSGLPSDRFSAERTGGSVSTLTIQRTQQEDSAVYLCASRPPGGYEQFFGPGTRLTVL.